The entry below gives a single TCR beta chain sequence along with its context. The antigen is undetermined. The data were taken from a study of cytomegalovirus exposure and HLA in healthy donors. Looking at the study overall: The 120 validation repertoires matched the approximately 700 first-cohort repertoires in platform, a later analysis reported.

Study-wide results and caveats: Diagnosis of cytomegalovirus status made by the classifier reportedly showed high specificity and sensitivity. The authors enumerated 150 to 200 TCR beta chains as linked to cytomegalovirus. Most TCR sequences were uncommon, yet certain public TCRs appeared in many donors.

Trimming cost V 4 bases and J 0 bases; bases outside gene matches: 5. Germline-derived CDR1 and CDR2 are SGHVS and FNYEAQ. The CDR3 has 16 amino acids. Sequencing was performed with immunoSEQ multiplex PCR; in TCRdb, only in-frame clones are kept and a portion is missing. The sample has around 160,000 clones, under 95% seen once; the top ten hold about 3%. Sequencing was done on a sample of PBMCs. The chain joins TRBV7-6 to TRBJ2-5; 10 bases line up with TRBD2. The sequence was obtained from a woman under 30 in good health and CMV-seropositive. CDR3 DNA sequence: TGTGCCAGCAGCTCCGGTAGCGGGAGGCACCAAGAGACCCAGTACTTC. Translating gives CASSSGSGRHQETQYF.